The 32 T cell receptor beta chains below all came from one sample that was sequenced in a study of T cells in Graves' hyperthyroidism and ophthalmopathy. From RNA transcripts, TCR beta CDR3 regions were amplified. The TCR CDR3 was amplified in a first-round RT-PCR using the HTBI primer set. TCRdb itself ran the multiplex PCR reads through MiXCR, one entry per CDR3 protein. This sample has 450,000 to 650,000 distinct CDR3 sequences; 14% occur once, and the top ten carry roughly 7%. Source material: blood. The receptor source for this set is a woman between 18 and 30 years old with Graves' ophthalmopathy.

This clonotype was seen repeatedly, ten times or more. The gene calls are TRBV12-3 or TRBV12-4 and TRBJ2-1; 7 bases map to TRBD2. CDR3 size: 14 residues. V was clipped by 4 bases and J by 5 bases; unmatched bases: 5. The CDR3 DNA reads TGTGCCAGCAGTTCAAGGGGACTAAACAATGAGCAGTTCTTC. This gives the protein CASSSRGLNNEQFF.

The table lists this clonotype with many counts. The rearrangement links TRBV3-1 to TRBJ2-2; D is unresolved. The germline V gene encodes CDR1 LGHDT and CDR2 YNNKEL (reference sequence). The CDR3 spans 14 residues. With 0 bases removed from V and 5 bases from J, the gap between germline ends came to 7 bases. In nucleotides, the CDR3 is TGTGCCAGCAGCCAAGAGTGGGGAACCGGGGAGCTGTTTTTT. This translates into CASSQEWGTGELFF.

A few counts support this clonotype. The chain carries TRBV27 and TRBJ1-6; D uncertain. Trimming cost V 3 bases and J 6 bases, with 18 bases left between them. Germline V gives CDR1 MNHEY, CDR2 SMNVEV (reference sequence). This CDR3 is built from 17 residues. The CDR3 sequence is CASSFRSASTLNSPLHF. Written as DNA, the CDR3 is TGTGCCAGCAGTTTCCGAAGTGCTAGTACCCTTAATTCACCCCTCCACTTT.

The V call is TRBV2, the J call TRBJ1-4, with 7 bases identical to TRBD1. J was trimmed by 0 bases and V by 4 bases; bases with no gene match: 5. The CDR3 has 16 residues. The germline V gene has CDR1 SNHLY and CDR2 FYNNEI. The CDR3 is CASSVSGGATNEKLFF. DNA for the CDR3: TGTGCCAGCAGTGTTTCAGGGGGGGCAACTAATGAAAAACTGTTTTTT.

There are many counts of this clonotype. J is TRBJ2-2 and V is TRBV5-1; D is uncertain. CDR1 is SGHRS, CDR2 YFSETQ, per germline. CDR3 length: 14 residues. The V gene lost 4 bases and the J gene lost 0 bases, with 7 bases spanning the gap. CDR3 loop: CASSPVANTGELFF. The CDR3 DNA sequence: TGCGCCAGCAGCCCCGTAGCGAACACCGGGGAGCTGTTTTTT.

The sample holds many counts of this clonotype. The CDR3 DNA reads TGTGCCAGCAGTTTATTTCGACAGTCCCGTGGGGAAAAACTGTTTTTT. It is translated as CASSLFRQSRGEKLFF. The rearrangement uses TRBV12-3 or TRBV12-4 and TRBJ1-4; maybe TRBD1 (5 bases). This CDR3 is built from 16 residues. The V end was cut by 2 bases, the J end by 8 bases, with 18 bases between.

This clonotype was observed many times. The chain couples TRBV11-3 to TRBJ2-3, with a possible D match to TRBD2 (6 bases). V dropped 1 base and J dropped 2 bases, with 16 bases sitting between them. CDR1 SGHNT and CDR2 YENEEA come from the germline V gene. The CDR3 is made up of 17 amino acids. CDR3 nucleotides: TGTGCCAGCAGCTTAGCGGGGGTGACAGAACTCACAGATACGCAGTATTTT. The encoded protein is CASSLAGVTELTDTQYF.

This CDR3 is CASSWTSGISDTQYF. The CDR3 DNA follows: TGTGCCAGCAGTTGGACTAGCGGTATATCAGATACGCAGTATTTT. The chain uses TRBV6-2 or TRBV6-3 and TRBJ2-3; TRBD2 aligns across 10 bases. The CDR3 is 15 amino acids. Germline CDR1 reads MNHEY; CDR2 reads SVGEGT. Unmatched junction bases numbered 5, after V lost 4 bases and J lost 4 bases.

The rearrangement links TRBV7-3 to TRBJ2-2; D remains ambiguous. Germline CDR1 SGHTA, CDR2 FQGTGA. The CDR3 extends over 12 amino acids. Trimming pared 5 bases from V and 6 bases from J, leaving 7 bases between. CDR3 DNA sequence: TGTGCCAGCAGCGGGTTGGCCGGGGAGCTGTTTTTT. Protein product: CASSGLAGELFF. The whole variable domain, remainder taken from reference TRBV7-3 and TRBJ2-2, is GAGVSQTPSNKVTEKGKYVELRCDPISGHTALYWYRQSLGQGPEFLIYFQGTGAADDSGLPNDRFFAVRPEGSVSTLKIQRTERGDSAVYLCASSGLAGELFFGEGSRLTVL.

The sample holds many counts of this clonotype. V gene TRBV2 combines with J gene TRBJ1-2, with 9 bases identical to TRBD1. J lost 8 bases, V lost 6 bases, and 13 bases had no gene match. The CDR3 totals 15 residues. Germline V lookup: CDR1 SNHLY, CDR2 FYNNEI. In nucleotides, the CDR3 is TGTGCCAGCAGGCCCGGACAGGGGCCCTTCGAGGGCTACACCTTC. Its translation is CASRPGQGPFEGYTF.

In its sample, this clonotype was seen many times. The chain couples TRBV12-5 to TRBJ1-1, with no clear D. The V gene lost 0 bases and the J gene lost 4 bases, with 9 bases spanning the gap. The CDR3 runs 14 residues. Per germline, CDR1 LGHNT and CDR2 FRNRAP. The CDR3 region is CASGLVTCCTEAFF. In nucleotides, the CDR3 is TGTGCTAGTGGTTTGGTAACGTGCTGCACTGAAGCTTTCTTT.

This clonotype has at least ten counts. The gene calls are TRBV20-1 and TRBJ2-1; tentative D call: TRBD2 (5 bases). Germline V CDR1 and CDR2: DFQATT, SNEGSKA (reference sequence). Trimming left V 8 bases short and J 0 bases short, with 14 bases between. The CDR3 has 14 amino acids. The CDR3, as DNA: TGCAGTTGCCTTGGCGGAGGCTCCTACAATGAGCAGTTCTTC. Its translation: CSCLGGGSYNEQFF.

This clonotype was observed many times. The CDR3 reads CAISDRGSDGYTF. The CDR3 DNA follows: TGTGCCATCAGTGATAGGGGGTCGGACGGCTACACCTTC. The gene calls are TRBV10-3 and TRBJ1-2; D is possibly TRBD1 (6 bases). Trimming shortened V by 3 bases and J by 8 bases, and 13 bases separated the two germline ends. This CDR3 spans 13 amino acids. The V gene's germline CDR1 is ENHRY and CDR2 SYGVKD.

The chain couples TRBV7-2 to TRBJ2-7, with a tentative D call TRBD2 (5 bases). Trimming removed 3 bases from V and 5 bases from J, with 14 bases in between. The CDR3 is made up of 14 amino acids. Germline CDR1 and CDR2: SGHTA and FQGNSA. CDR3 amino acids: CASSLVPGKDEQYF. For the CDR3, the DNA is TGTGCCAGCAGCTTGGTCCCGGGGAAGGACGAGCAGTACTTC.

In its sample, this clonotype was seen many times. V and J are TRBV20-1 and TRBJ2-7; D remains unclear. V was trimmed by 5 bases and J by 1 base, leaving 12 bases between them. The CDR3 contains 13 residues. Germline assignment: CDR1 DFQATT and CDR2 SNEGSKA (reference sequence). CDR3 DNA: TGCAGTGCTCGTCGTTACGAATCCTACGAGCAGTACTTC. It translates to CSARRYESYEQYF.

In its sample, this clonotype was seen many times. V gene TRBV9 combines with J gene TRBJ2-2; possible D gene TRBD2, 5 bases. Germline CDR1 SGDLS, CDR2 YYNGEE. This CDR3 region has 14 residues. The V end lost 0 bases, the J end lost 6 bases, and 9 bases lay between the germline ends. This chain's CDR3 is CASSVDTGAGELFF. The CDR3 bases are TGTGCCAGCAGCGTAGACACCGGGGCCGGGGAGCTGTTTTTT. Using reference TRBV9 and TRBJ2-2 for the parts outside the CDR3, the full variable domain is DSGVTQTPKHLITATGQRVTLRCSPRSGDLSVYWYQQSLDQGLQFLIQYYNGEERAKGNILERFSAQQFPDLHSELNLSSLELGDSALYFCASSVDTGAGELFFGEGSRLTVL.

This clonotype was recorded many times. V and J are TRBV24-1 and TRBJ2-1; no clear D. From germline, CDR1 is KGHDR and CDR2 SFDVKD. The CDR3 spans 12 residues. Trimming stripped 3 bases from V and 7 bases from J, with 6 bases between. CDR3 DNA sequence: TGTGCCACCAGTGATGTGAGGAATGAGCAGTTCTTC. Translating it yields CATSDVRNEQFF.

The chain uses TRBV15 and TRBJ2-3; 9 bases are shared with TRBD1. After removal of 0 bases from V and 0 bases from J, the junction contained 4 bases not matched to a gene. The CDR3 is 17 residues long. Germline CDR1 LNHNV, CDR2 YYDKDF (reference sequence). The CDR3 here is CATSRDRGQGSTDTQYF. The CDR3 nucleotides are TGTGCCACCAGCAGAGATAGGGGACAGGGAAGCACAGATACGCAGTATTTT.

The rearrangement uses TRBV6-4 and TRBJ2-7, with TRBD2 as a possible D gene (6 bases). Trimming cost V 9 bases and J 3 bases, with 15 bases left between them. Germline CDR1 and CDR2: MRHNA and SNTAGT. The CDR3 spans 13 residues. The CDR3 region is CARGRGADYEQYF. DNA for the CDR3: TGTGCCAGGGGACGCGGGGCGGACTACGAGCAGTACTTC.

This clonotype has a handful of counts. This chain links TRBV4-3 with TRBJ1-2; D unresolved. V was cut by 0 bases and J by 8 bases, with 7 bases left in between. The CDR3 consists of 12 residues. CDR1 is LGHNA and CDR2 is YSLEER in the germline V gene. The CDR3 nucleotides read TGCGCCAGCAGCCAAGACAGCTTAGGCTACACCTTC. It yields the protein CASSQDSLGYTF.

The sample holds many counts of this clonotype. The gene calls are TRBV30 and TRBJ2-3; no clear D. The germline V gene has CDR1 GTSNPN and CDR2 SVGIG (reference sequence). The V and J ends lost 4 bases and 2 bases respectively, with 13 bases between them. The CDR3 runs to 14 residues. CDR3 region: CAWTFLGSTDTQYF. The CDR3 nucleotides read TGTGCCTGGACCTTTTTAGGATCCACAGATACGCAGTATTTT.

In its sample, this clonotype was seen a few times. This chain connects TRBV19 to TRBJ1-1; 8 bases align to TRBD1. The trim removed 4 bases at V and 3 bases at J, leaving 4 bases unmatched. CDR3 length equals 14 residues. Germline CDR1 is LNHDA and CDR2 is SQIVND (reference sequence). DNA for the CDR3: TGTGCCAGTAGTAGAACAGGGGGGGACACTGAAGCTTTCTTT. This encodes CASSRTGGDTEAFF.

This clonotype was recorded at least ten times. J is TRBJ2-7 and V is TRBV20-1; D is possibly TRBD2 (5 bases). In germline, CDR1 is DFQATT, CDR2 SNEGSKA (reference sequence). Trimming shortened V by 6 bases and J by 4 bases, and 10 bases separated the two germline ends. CDR3 length equals 11 residues. CDR3 bases: TGCAGTGCCCCAGCGGCGTACGAGCAGTACTTC. It specifies CSAPAAYEQYF.

In its sample, this clonotype was seen a few times. V gene TRBV14 combines with J gene TRBJ1-1; D is unresolved. The CDR3 consists of 13 residues. V lost 0 bases, J lost 5 bases, and 7 bases lay in between. Germline V gene lookup returns CDR1 SGHDN and CDR2 FVKESK. The DNA of the CDR3 is TGTGCCAGCAGCCAAGAGGCCGGTACTGAAGCTTTCTTT. It yields the protein CASSQEAGTEAFF.

This clonotype has a count of ten or more. The V and J genes are TRBV24-1 and TRBJ2-7, with D perhaps given as TRBD1 or TRBD2 (6 bases each). CDR3 size: 13 residues. V dropped 10 bases and J dropped 5 bases, with 17 bases sitting between them. Per germline, CDR1 KGHDR and CDR2 SFDVKD. The DNA of the CDR3 is TGTGCCACTAGTCTAGGGGGGCGGAACGAGCAGTACTTC. It specifies CATSLGGRNEQYF.

This clonotype was seen at least ten times. The V and J genes are TRBV6-1 and TRBJ2-1; 7 nucleotides align to TRBD1. V was clipped by 4 bases and J by 1 base; unmatched bases: 16. This CDR3 region has 19 residues. Germline loops: CDR1 MNHNS, CDR2 SASEGT. The CDR3 DNA is TGTGCCAGCAGTGGACCTCGTCGCTTCTCAGGGGGATCCTACAATGAGCAGTTCTTC. Protein sequence: CASSGPRRFSGGSYNEQFF.

The sample holds many counts of this clonotype. The chain combines TRBV12-3 or TRBV12-4 with TRBJ1-4, with 7 bases fitting TRBD1. The CDR3 loop spans 15 amino acids. With V trimmed by 6 bases and J by 2 bases, 6 bases remained unmatched. CDR3 residues: CASRPSQGTNEKLFF. CDR3 in DNA: TGTGCCAGCAGGCCCTCACAGGGGACTAATGAAAAACTGTTTTTT.

This chain links TRBV28 with TRBJ1-1; 7 bases line up with TRBD1. Germline CDR1 reads MDHEN; CDR2 reads SYDVKM. The V segment lost 5 bases and the J segment 0 bases; nucleotides outside the gene matches: 12. There are 17 residues in the CDR3. The CDR3 region is CASSLPGTVSMNTEAFF. CDR3 DNA sequence: TGTGCCAGCAGTCTCCCCGGGACAGTCTCGATGAACACTGAAGCTTTCTTT.

This clonotype came up many times. This sequence joins TRBV20-1 and TRBJ2-1; possibly TRBD2 for D (6 bases). V lost 3 bases to trimming and J lost 4 bases, with 10 bases between them. Germline V lookup: CDR1 DFQATT, CDR2 SNEGSKA (reference sequence). This CDR3 has 13 residues. The CDR3 loop reads CSASPGLYNEQFF. The DNA for the CDR3 is TGCAGTGCTAGCCCAGGACTATACAATGAGCAGTTCTTC.

Many counts were recorded for this clonotype. The chain combines TRBV3-1 with TRBJ2-7; 8 nucleotides agree with TRBD2. Germline assignment: CDR1 LGHDT and CDR2 YNNKEL (reference sequence). This CDR3 spans 15 amino acids. Trimming took 7 bases from V and 3 from J; bases not matched to a gene: 11. For the CDR3, the DNA is TGTGCCAGCACTCCTAGAGCGGGAGAAAGCTACGAGCAGTACTTC. This gives the protein CASTPRAGESYEQYF.

The table lists this clonotype with many counts. The gene calls are TRBV5-1 and TRBJ2-3; D is undetermined. The germline V and J ends were trimmed by 0 bases and 1 base, with 15 bases remaining between them. This CDR3 contains 17 residues. Germline lookup yields CDR1 SGHRS and CDR2 YFSETQ. CDR3 region: CASSLGSGRAGTDTQYF. CDR3 bases: TGCGCCAGCAGCTTGGGGAGTGGTCGGGCCGGCACAGATACGCAGTATTTT. Combining the CDR3 with reference TRBV5-1 and TRBJ2-3 gives the whole variable domain KAGVTQTPRYLIKTRGQQVTLSCSPISGHRSVSWYQQTPGQGLQFLFEYFSETQRNKGNFPGRFSGRQFSNSRSEMNVSTLELGDSALYLCASSLGSGRAGTDTQYFGPGTRLTVL.

This clonotype occurred many times. The chain combines TRBV6-5 with TRBJ2-3, with 9 bases matching TRBD2. V shed 2 bases, J shed 5 bases, and the junction held 23 bases outside the gene matches. Germline V CDR1 and CDR2: MNHEY, SVGAGI. This CDR3 contains 21 residues. The CDR3 reads CASSYIFQIGVAGGPGDTQYF. The CDR3 DNA is TGTGCCAGCAGTTACATCTTCCAGATAGGAGTGGCGGGAGGGCCGGGAGATACGCAGTATTTT.